The 25 T cell receptor beta chains given below trace back to one sample, sequenced in a study of OX40 agonist ivuxolimab in advanced cancers. The data were produced by immunoSEQ multiplex PCR, yet TCRdb's version contains in-frame clones alone and is incomplete. Of fewer than 80,000 clones listed, 80% to 90% were seen once; the top ten hold approximately 0.75%. The sequences come from CD4+ or CD8+ T cells sorted from blood, collected in a trial of the OX40 agonist ivuxolimab. All receptors come from an adult with an advanced solid tumor such as melanoma, head and neck, liver or kidney cancer.

The chain uses TRBV6-4 and TRBJ2-5, with 9 bases fitting TRBD2. The CDR3 is 17 residues long. The ends lost 1 base at V and 5 bases at J; junction bases unmatched: 11. Germline values: CDR1 MRHNA, CDR2 SNTAGT. The CDR3, as DNA: TGTGCCAGCAGTGACTTCCGACTAGCGGACCTGCTGGAGACCCAGTACTTC. Its translation is CASSDFRLADLLETQYF.

This clone was detected once. The rearrangement joins TRBV5-5 to TRBJ2-5; D is uncertain. V was pared by 1 base and J by 3 bases, with 7 bases between. This CDR3 region has 13 residues. Germline V gene lookup returns CDR1 SGHKS and CDR2 YYEKEE (reference sequence). The chain's CDR3 is CASSLWSEETQYF. The CDR3, as DNA: TGTGCCAGCAGCTTGTGGAGCGAAGAGACCCAGTACTTC.

This clone was counted a single time. V and J are TRBV28 and TRBJ2-7; D unresolved. Per the germline V gene, CDR1 is MDHEN and CDR2 is SYDVKM. V lost 5 bases to trimming and J lost 7 bases, with 6 bases between them. This CDR3 is 10 amino acids long. The CDR3, as DNA: TGTGCCAGCAGTGGGCAGGAGCAGTACTTC. As protein: CASSGQEQYF.

This chain connects TRBV29-1 to TRBJ1-4; 10 bases match TRBD1. The junction had 2 bases not matched to a gene; V was cut back by 7 bases and J by 3 bases. This CDR3 contains 13 residues. The germline V gene has CDR1 SQVTM and CDR2 ANQGSEA. CDR3 region: CSAGTGANEKLFF. The CDR3 DNA reads as TGCAGCGCCGGGACAGGGGCTAATGAAAAACTGTTTTTT.

The gene calls are TRBV19 and TRBJ2-1; D possibly corresponds to TRBD1 (6 bases). V was clipped by 2 bases and J by 4 bases, with 9 bases between them. The length of the CDR3 is 14 residues. Germline V CDR1 and CDR2: LNHDA, SQIVND (reference sequence). The CDR3 loop is CASSISGEYNEQFF. The DNA of the CDR3 is TGTGCCAGTAGTATATCAGGGGAGTACAATGAGCAGTTCTTC.

The chain combines TRBV30 with TRBJ2-1; 9 bases are a match to TRBD2. V shed 1 base, J shed 5 bases, and the junction held 9 bases outside the gene matches. The germline gives CDR1 GTSNPN, CDR2 SVGIG (reference sequence). The CDR3 is made up of 16 amino acids. The DNA of the CDR3 is TGTGCCTGGAGTGAGTTCGGGCGGGAGGGGAACAATGAGCAGTTCTTC. Its translation is CAWSEFGREGNNEQFF.

The chain uses TRBV28 and TRBJ1-2; D is perhaps TRBD1 (5 bases). The CDR3 consists of 13 residues. Germline V gives CDR1 MDHEN, CDR2 SYDVKM. Deletions cut 5 bases from V and 5 bases from J, with 12 bases between. The CDR3 DNA sequence: TGTGCCAGCAGTCCCTCCGGGGCGTATGGCTACACCTTC. Protein sequence: CASSPSGAYGYTF.

The chain has TRBV6-6 and TRBJ2-3; 9 positions agree with TRBD2. Trimming took 6 bases from V and 0 from J; bases not matched to a gene: 4. From germline, CDR1 is MNHNY and CDR2 SVGAGI (reference sequence). The length of the CDR3 is 15 residues. The CDR3 loop is CASSRTSASTDTQYF. The CDR3 nucleotides are TGTGCCAGCAGCCGGACTAGCGCAAGCACAGATACGCAGTATTTT.

About this clone: The same CDR3 also results from other DNA sequences found in this sample. The chain links TRBV5-1 to TRBJ2-7; TRBD2 agrees at 13 bases. The CDR3 runs 15 residues. With V trimmed by 2 bases and J by 4 bases, 3 bases remained unmatched. The V gene's germline CDR1 is SGHRS and CDR2 YFSETQ. CDR3 in DNA: TGCGCCAGCAGCTTCGGACTAGCGGGAGTTTACGAGCAGTACTTC. It yields the protein CASSFGLAGVYEQYF.

V usage is TRBV18 and J usage is TRBJ2-3, with D uncertain. Germline V lookup: CDR1 KGHSH, CDR2 LQKENI. V lost 1 base to trimming and J lost 1 base, with 12 bases between them. This CDR3 has 16 amino acids. The CDR3 reads CASSPQSNSRTDTQYF. The CDR3 region has the DNA TGTGCCAGCTCACCACAGTCCAACAGCCGCACAGATACGCAGTATTTT.

V usage is TRBV7-2 and J usage is TRBJ2-3; TRBD2 might be the D (6 bases). The germline V and J ends were trimmed by 2 bases and 2 bases, with 11 bases remaining between them. The CDR3 runs to 15 residues. Germline loops: CDR1 SGHTA, CDR2 FQGNSA. Written as DNA, the CDR3 is TGTGCCAGCAGCTTATCCGGGACTTACACAGATACGCAGTATTTT. Its protein product is CASSLSGTYTDTQYF.

The chain combines TRBV9 with TRBJ2-1, with 8 bases aligning to TRBD1. Germline V gene lookup returns CDR1 SGDLS and CDR2 YYNGEE. The CDR3 is 14 residues long. V trimming: 0 bases; J trimming: 6 bases; junction bases outside the gene matches: 2. The CDR3 DNA follows: TGTGCCAGCAGCGTAGGGACAGGGCCCAATGAGCAGTTCTTC. Residues: CASSVGTGPNEQFF.

The chain employs TRBV7-8 and TRBJ2-2, with 7 bases lining up with TRBD1. The germline V gene has CDR1 SGHVS and CDR2 FQNEAQ. CDR3 length equals 15 residues. The ends lost 4 bases at V and 0 bases at J; junction bases unmatched: 2. CDR3 in amino acids: CASSSGTANTGELFF. In nucleotides, the CDR3 is TGTGCCAGCAGCTCCGGGACAGCGAACACCGGGGAGCTGTTTTTT.

V and J are TRBV19 and TRBJ2-4; the D gene is possibly TRBD1 (6 bases). V was pared by 6 bases and J by 2 bases, with 17 bases between. This CDR3 region has 16 residues. Per the germline V gene, CDR1 is LNHDA and CDR2 is SQIVND (reference sequence). The chain's CDR3 is CASSLGAGESKNIQYF. The CDR3 DNA reads TGTGCCAGTAGCCTTGGGGCAGGGGAATCCAAAAACATTCAGTACTTC.

The V call is TRBV27, the J call TRBJ2-7; TRBD1 matches 7 bases. Germline CDR1 reads MNHEY; CDR2 reads SMNVEV (reference sequence). The CDR3 has 13 residues. V was pared by 7 bases and J by 2 bases, with 5 bases of the junction left unmatched. CDR3 protein: CASIRQGTYEQYF. The CDR3 bases are TGTGCCAGCATCCGACAGGGTACCTACGAGCAGTACTTC.

This rearrangement joins TRBV6-1 to TRBJ2-7; TRBD1 matches at 10 bases. The germline CDR1 and CDR2 sequences are MNHNS and SASEGT. The CDR3 totals 14 residues. Germline trimming cut 6 bases from V and 4 bases from J; bases unmatched to any gene: 6. CDR3 sequence (DNA): TGTGCCAGCAGACTCGACAGGGGGCAGTACGAGCAGTACTTC. Translated: CASRLDRGQYEQYF.

CDR3 loop: CASSSTGTGHEKLFF. The CDR3, as DNA: TGTGCCAGCAGTTCAACCGGGACAGGGCATGAAAAACTGTTTTTT. The V and J genes are TRBV28 and TRBJ1-4; 9 nucleotides agree with TRBD1. The CDR3 loop spans 15 amino acids. In germline, CDR1 is MDHEN, CDR2 SYDVKM. V gave up 4 bases and J gave up 6 bases; unmatched junction bases: 6.

The chain recombines TRBV7-2 with TRBJ2-2, with D tentatively TRBD2 (6 bases). The length of the CDR3 is 14 residues. The germline V and J ends were trimmed by 7 bases and 4 bases, with 13 bases remaining between them. Looked up from germline, CDR1 is SGHTA and CDR2 is FQGNSA. CDR3 nucleotide sequence: TGTGCCAGCAAACGGGACTTCTCCACCGGGGAGCTGTTTTTT. This translates into CASKRDFSTGELFF.

The chain links TRBV11-3 to TRBJ2-2, with 12 positions matching TRBD2. The V segment lost 5 bases and the J segment 4 bases; nucleotides outside the gene matches: 5. Per the germline V gene, CDR1 is SGHNT and CDR2 is YENEEA. The CDR3 has 16 residues. The CDR3 region has the DNA TGTGCCAGCAGCCGCGGACTAGCGGGAATCACCGGGGAGCTGTTTTTT. Its translation is CASSRGLAGITGELFF. Together with reference TRBV11-3 and TRBJ2-2, the CDR3 gives the full variable domain: EAGVVQSPRYKIIEKKQPVAFWCNPISGHNTLYWYLQNLGQGPELLIRYENEEAVDDSQLPKDRFSAERLKGVDSTLKIQPAELGDSAVYLCASSRGLAGITGELFFGEGSRLTVL.

The J gene is TRBJ2-7, the V gene TRBV25-1; D unresolved. The CDR3 sequence is 12 residues long. V lost 8 bases, J lost 7 bases, and 15 bases lay in between. Germline CDR1 reads MGHDK; CDR2 reads SYGVNS. CDR3 in DNA: TGTGCCAGCGGTTCTCCTTCAAGGGAGCAGTACTTC. It translates to CASGSPSREQYF.

This clone appeared a single time. The V and J genes are TRBV5-6 and TRBJ2-1, with D perhaps matching TRBD1 or TRBD2 (5 bases each). Germline loops: CDR1 SGHDT, CDR2 YYEEEE. Trimming cost V 3 bases and J 12 bases, with 13 bases left between them. The CDR3 has 12 amino acids. The CDR3 loop is CASSSNGGRQFF. The DNA for the CDR3 is TGTGCCAGCAGCTCCAATGGGGGAAGGCAGTTCTTC.

As DNA, the CDR3 is TGTGCCAGCAGTCCAACGACTAGCGGGAGCTCCCCCGAGCAGTACTTC. This sequence encodes CASSPTTSGSSPEQYF. This rearrangement joins TRBV2 to TRBJ2-7; TRBD2 aligns across 12 bases. The CDR3 runs to 16 residues. V dropped 5 bases and J dropped 6; count of bases not matched to a gene: 11. Germline values: CDR1 SNHLY, CDR2 FYNNEI. Full variable domain (remainder filled in from reference TRBV2 and TRBJ2-7): EPEVTQTPSHQVTQMGQEVILRCVPISNHLYFYWYRQILGQKVEFLVSFYNNEISEKSEIFDDQFSVERPDGSNFTLKIRSTKLEDSAMYFCASSPTTSGSSPEQYFGPGTRLTVT.

The gene calls are TRBV4-3 and TRBJ2-2; TRBD2 matches 7 bases. Germline V gene sequence: CDR1 LGHNA, CDR2 YSLEER. There are 17 residues in the CDR3. V was pared by 3 bases and J by 0 bases, with 7 bases of the junction left unmatched. The CDR3 sequence: CASSHRPLATNTGELFF. Here the CDR3 DNA reads TGCGCCAGCAGCCACCGGCCACTAGCGACGAACACCGGGGAGCTGTTTTTT.

In its sample, this clone was seen once. J is TRBJ2-5 and V is TRBV9; possibly TRBD2 for D (6 bases). Looked up from germline, CDR1 is SGDLS and CDR2 is YYNGEE. The V and J ends lost 7 bases and 2 bases respectively, with 12 bases between them. This CDR3 is built from 13 residues. CDR3 in amino acids: CASGWGGQETQYF. The CDR3 nucleotides are TGTGCCAGCGGATGGGGAGGACAAGAGACCCAGTACTTC.

This chain joins TRBV7-2 and TRBJ2-1; D might be TRBD1 or TRBD2, each matching 6 bases. V shed 2 bases and J shed 3 bases, with 11 bases lying between them. CDR1 is SGHTA and CDR2 is FQGNSA in the germline V gene. The length of the CDR3 is 15 residues. The CDR3 nucleotides read TGTGCCAGCAGCTTAAGACGGGGGCACTACAATGAGCAGTTCTTC. Its translation is CASSLRRGHYNEQFF.